This entry concerns a single T cell receptor beta chain. This specimen belongs to a study of blood T cell repertoires in COVID-19. Method: immunoSEQ multiplex PCR; TCRdb's copy keeps in-frame clones and lacks some. The sample carries tens of thousands of clones, around four fifths recorded once. The CDR3 extends over 15 amino acids. Germline V gives CDR1 LGHNA, CDR2 YSLEER. The V and J ends lost 3 bases and 0 bases respectively, with 9 bases between them. This sequence joins TRBV4-3 and TRBJ2-1; D uncertain. Sequenced: peripheral blood. The receptor was derived from a human donor in a cohort sampled during active COVID-19. The CDR3: CASSHIMSSYNEQFF. CDR3 bases: TGCGCCAGCAGCCATATAATGAGCTCCTACAATGAGCAGTTCTTC.